The rows below give T cell receptor beta chains drawn from one sample of a study of PD-1 blockade in mismatch repair-deficient tumors. Using immunoSEQ multiplex PCR, the repertoire was profiled, and TCRdb retains in-frame clones only, with some absent. The data contain 120,000 or so clones, about 88% of them seen just once; the ten biggest clones take up roughly 14%. The source material was peripheral blood, sampled 44 weeks after starting pembrolizumab. Receptor source: an adult with mismatch repair-deficient cancer. Both conserved end residues are part of each CDR3. Each record gives: V gene, D gene, clone size, J gene, CDR3 length, CDR3 protein, CDR3 DNA. The D gene is left open where the match is weak. Size values are once, few and many counts, or a class for expanded clones, and some rows have none.

>TRBV5-4|.|.|TRBJ2-7|15
CASSLGPGRAYEQYF
TGTGCCAGCAGCTTGGGGCCGGGGAGAGCCTACGAGCAGTACTTC
>TRBV11-3|TRBD1|.|TRBJ2-5|15
CASSLGRDRQETQYF
TGTGCCAGCAGCTTAGGCCGGGACAGGCAAGAGACCCAGTACTTC
>TRBV28|.|.|TRBJ2-7|12
CASSFMAYEQYF
TGTGCCAGCAGTTTTATGGCCTACGAGCAGTACTTC
>TRBV28|.|.|TRBJ2-5|13
CASTNRGLYTQYF
TGTGCCAGCACAAACAGGGGACTATACACCCAGTACTTC
>TRBV5-1|TRBD2|.|TRBJ2-7|17
CASSSEEKREGPNEQYF
TGCGCCAGCAGCTCCGAGGAGAAACGGGAGGGCCCCAACGAGCAGTACTTC
>TRBV25-1|.|.|TRBJ1-1|15
CASSYSGSLNTEAFF
TGTGCCAGCAGTTACAGCGGCAGCCTGAACACTGAAGCTTTCTTT
>TRBV25-1|TRBD1|.|TRBJ2-1|17
CASRGASGTGGYNEQFF
TGTGCCAGCAGGGGGGCCTCGGGGACAGGGGGTTACAATGAGCAGTTCTTC
>TRBV7-9|.|.|TRBJ2-5|14
CASSNERERETQYF
TGTGCCAGCAGCAACGAGAGGGAACGAGAGACCCAGTACTTC
>TRBV10-3|TRBD2|.|TRBJ2-7|15
CAISETSGITYEQYF
TGTGCCATCAGTGAGACTAGCGGGATAACCTACGAGCAGTACTTC
>TRBV11-3|.|.|TRBJ1-2|16
CASSPQPGKWDYGYTF
TGTGCCAGCAGCCCTCAACCAGGGAAATGGGACTATGGCTACACCTTC
>TRBV19|TRBD2|.|TRBJ2-2|19
CASSTPGLAGEIYTGELFF
TGTGCCAGTAGTACACCGGGACTAGCGGGAGAAATTTACACCGGGGAGCTGTTTTTT
>TRBV4-1|.|.|TRBJ2-7|15
CASSPSLGGNYEQYF
TGCGCCAGCAGCCCTTCCCTCGGCGGGAACTACGAGCAGTACTTC
>TRBV2|.|.|TRBJ2-3|16
CASSYTTVGGTDTQYF
TGTGCCAGCAGCTATACTACAGTGGGGGGCACAGATACGCAGTATTTT
>TRBV2|.|.|TRBJ2-1|13
CASSVRSYHEQFF
TGTGCCAGCAGTGTTAGGTCTTACCATGAGCAGTTCTTC
>TRBV7-8|.|.|TRBJ1-4|15
CASSLAGTFGEKLFF
TGTGCCAGCAGCTTAGCGGGGACATTTGGAGAAAAACTGTTTTTT
>TRBV4-3|TRBD1|.|TRBJ1-1|18
CASSQDGQGPSMNTEAFF
TGCGCCAGCAGCCAAGACGGACAGGGGCCCTCTATGAACACTGAAGCTTTCTTT
>TRBV13|TRBD2|.|TRBJ2-3|18
CASSILGLAGDGTDTQYF
TGTGCCAGCAGCATCCTGGGACTAGCGGGAGACGGCACAGATACGCAGTATTTT
>TRBV9|.|.|TRBJ1-2|13
CASSVGQDYGYTF
TGTGCCAGCAGCGTAGGACAGGACTATGGCTACACCTTC
>TRBV27|TRBD2|.|TRBJ2-1|15
CASSLGGSGSNEQFF
TGTGCCAGCAGTTTAGGCGGGAGTGGGTCCAATGAGCAGTTCTTC
>TRBV30|.|.|TRBJ2-7|16
CAWSPSLGRQSYEQYF
TGTGCCTGGAGTCCCTCGTTGGGGCGCCAGTCTTACGAGCAGTACTTC
>TRBV7-8|TRBD2|.|TRBJ2-1|16
CASSPQAGGPRNEQFF
TGTGCCAGCAGCCCCCAGGCGGGAGGGCCGCGTAATGAGCAGTTCTTC
>TRBV4-1|TRBD1|.|TRBJ2-6|18
CASSPVFGQVRGANVLTF
TGCGCCAGCAGCCCTGTGTTCGGACAGGTCAGAGGGGCCAACGTCCTGACTTTC
>TRBV6-5|.|few|TRBJ2-7|14
CASSYSRASYEQYF
TGTGCCAGCAGTTACTCTAGAGCGTCCTACGAGCAGTACTTC
>TRBV30|.|.|TRBJ1-2|15
CASQSKSYRNYGYTF
TGTGCCTCCCAGAGCAAATCCTACAGAAACTATGGCTACACCTTC
>TRBV18|.|.|TRBJ2-5|17
CASSPRESETWGETQYF
TGTGCCAGCTCACCACGCGAGAGTGAGACGTGGGGGGAGACCCAGTACTTC
>TRBV7-9|.|.|TRBJ2-5|12
CASTGEQETQYF
TGTGCCAGCACGGGGGAACAGGAGACCCAGTACTTC
>TRBV5-1|.|once|TRBJ2-2|14
CASREKNRTGELFF
TGCGCCAGCCGTGAAAAGAATAGGACCGGGGAGCTGTTTTTT
>TRBV6-6|.|few|TRBJ2-7|11
CASSWKYEQYF
TGTGCCAGCAGTTGGAAGTACGAGCAGTACTTC
>TRBV6-5|.|.|TRBJ2-5|14
CASSPFLLGETQYF
TGTGCCAGCAGCCCCTTCCTTTTGGGCGAGACCCAGTACTTC
>TRBV7-2|TRBD1|once|TRBJ2-2|15
CASSSRGGNTGELFF
TGTGCCAGCAGCTCGAGAGGGGGCAATACCGGGGAGCTGTTTTTT
>TRBV2|.|.|TRBJ2-3|15
CASSEERLSTDTQYF
TGTGCCAGCAGTGAAGAGCGCCTTAGCACAGATACGCAGTATTTT
>TRBV30|.|few|TRBJ2-5|14
CAWSGWSSVETQYF
TGTGCCTGGAGTGGGTGGTCGAGTGTCGAGACCCAGTACTTC
>TRBV18|.|once|TRBJ2-7|15
CASSPLRGSSYEQYF
TGTGCCAGCTCACCACTGAGGGGGAGCTCCTACGAGCAGTACTTC
>TRBV11-2|TRBD2|.|TRBJ2-2|15
CASSLGSGRTGELFF
TGTGCCAGCAGCTTAGGTAGCGGGAGAACCGGGGAGCTGTTTTTT
>TRBV19|TRBD2|.|TRBJ2-7|16
CASSTAGLAGAGEQYF
TGTGCCAGTAGTACCGCGGGACTAGCGGGAGCAGGCGAGCAGTACTTC
>TRBV5-1|.|.|TRBJ2-3|11
CASSLVDTQYF
TGCGCCAGCAGCTTGGTAGATACGCAGTATTTT
>TRBV7-6|TRBD1|once|TRBJ2-5|13
CASSLDRQETQYF
TGTGCCAGCAGCTTGGACAGGCAAGAGACCCAGTACTTC
>TRBV28|.|few|TRBJ2-1|16
CASSPSGGFRGNEQFF
TGTGCCAGCAGTCCGTCCGGGGGTTTTCGGGGCAATGAGCAGTTCTTC
>TRBV6-6|TRBD2|.|TRBJ2-1|14
CASSSGGTIDEQFF
TGTGCCAGCAGTTCCGGGGGGACCATCGACGAGCAGTTCTTC
>TRBV10-1|.|.|TRBJ1-1|14
CASSESTRQSEAFF
TGCGCCAGCAGTGAGTCAACTCGACAGTCAGAAGCTTTCTTT
>TRBV9|TRBD2|once|TRBJ2-1|15
CASSVDGAGHNEQFF
TGTGCCAGCAGCGTAGACGGAGCGGGGCACAATGAGCAGTTCTTC
>TRBV30|.|.|TRBJ2-7|14
CAWGRAPGAYEQYF
TGTGCCTGGGGGAGGGCCCCAGGGGCCTACGAGCAGTACTTC
>TRBV28|TRBD2|.|TRBJ2-7|15
CASSLLASGKYEQYF
TGTGCCAGCAGTTTGTTAGCTAGCGGGAAGTACGAGCAGTACTTC
>TRBV9|TRBD2|once|TRBJ2-6|18
CASSVGPAGASGANVLTF
TGTGCCAGCAGCGTAGGTCCAGCGGGGGCCTCTGGGGCCAACGTCCTGACTTTC
>TRBV11-2|.|.|TRBJ2-7|16
CASTPIGETVIYEQYF
TGTGCCAGCACCCCCATCGGCGAGACAGTGATCTACGAGCAGTACTTC
>TRBV27|.|.|TRBJ2-1|13
CASSPGGPNEQFF
TGTGCCAGCAGTCCCGGGGGCCCCAATGAGCAGTTCTTC
>TRBV7-3|.|few|TRBJ2-2|16
CASSRLGTPNTGELFF
TGTGCCAGCAGCCGGCTAGGGACACCGAACACCGGGGAGCTGTTTTTT
>TRBV11-2|.|.|TRBJ2-3|15
CASSPIGANTDTQYF
TGTGCCAGCAGCCCCATTGGGGCCAACACAGATACGCAGTATTTT
>TRBV27|TRBD1|.|TRBJ1-5|15
CASRKTGGSNQPQHF
TGTGCCAGCAGGAAAACAGGGGGAAGCAATCAGCCCCAGCATTTT
>TRBV14|.|.|TRBJ2-1|15
CASSQVKGVYNEQFF
TGTGCCAGCAGCCAAGTAAAGGGGGTCTACAATGAGCAGTTCTTC
>TRBV29-1|.|few|TRBJ2-7|10
CSVVIYEQYF
TGCAGCGTTGTGATCTACGAGCAGTACTTC
>TRBV9|.|.|TRBJ2-1|10
CASGHNEQFF
TGTGCCAGCGGCCACAATGAGCAGTTCTTC
>TRBV4-1|.|.|TRBJ2-5|16
CASSPRQGWGQETQYF
TGCGCCAGCAGCCCCCGGCAGGGGTGGGGACAAGAGACCCAGTACTTC
>TRBV4-1|TRBD2|.|TRBJ2-2|18
CASSQAGLAGGDTGELFF
TGCGCCAGCAGCCAAGCGGGACTAGCGGGAGGGGACACCGGGGAGCTGTTTTTT
>TRBV28|.|few|TRBJ1-1|15
CASSPLTIMNTEAFF
TGTGCCAGCAGTCCACTGACGATTATGAACACTGAAGCTTTCTTT
>TRBV6-6|TRBD1|.|TRBJ1-2|13
CASSYNRGSGYTF
TGTGCCAGCAGTTACAACAGGGGCAGTGGCTACACCTTC
>TRBV18|.|few|TRBJ2-1|13
CASSETIIGEQFF
TGTGCCAGCTCAGAGACTATCATCGGTGAGCAGTTCTTC
>TRBV5-1|TRBD1|.|TRBJ2-7|15
CASSLGQGAIYEQYF
TGCGCCAGCAGCTTGGGTCAGGGGGCGATCTACGAGCAGTACTTC
>TRBV7-9|TRBD1|.|TRBJ2-3|16
CASSDTTGGNTDTQYF
TGTGCCAGCAGCGATACAACAGGGGGTAACACAGATACGCAGTATTTT
>TRBV19|.|.|TRBJ1-5|15
CASSMPDRSNQPQHF
TGTGCCAGTAGTATGCCCGACAGGAGCAATCAGCCCCAGCATTTT